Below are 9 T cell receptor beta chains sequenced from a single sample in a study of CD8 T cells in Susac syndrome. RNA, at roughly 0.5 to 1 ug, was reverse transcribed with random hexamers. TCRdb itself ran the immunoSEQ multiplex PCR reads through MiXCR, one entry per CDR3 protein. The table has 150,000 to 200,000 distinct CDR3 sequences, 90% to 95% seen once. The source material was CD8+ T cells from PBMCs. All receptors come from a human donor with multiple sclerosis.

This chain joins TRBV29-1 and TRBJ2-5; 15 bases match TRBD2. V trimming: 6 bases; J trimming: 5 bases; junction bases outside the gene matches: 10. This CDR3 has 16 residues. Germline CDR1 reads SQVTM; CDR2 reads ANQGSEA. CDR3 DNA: TGCAGCGTCCATAGGACTAGCGGGAGGGAGGGGGAGACCCAGTACTTC. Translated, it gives CSVHRTSGREGETQYF. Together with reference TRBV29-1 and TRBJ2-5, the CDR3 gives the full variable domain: SAVISQKPSRDICQRGTSLTIQCQVDSQVTMMFWYRQQPGQSLTLIATANQGSEATYESGFVIDKFPISRPNLTFSTLTVSNMSPEDSSIYLCSVHRTSGREGETQYFGPGTRLLVL.

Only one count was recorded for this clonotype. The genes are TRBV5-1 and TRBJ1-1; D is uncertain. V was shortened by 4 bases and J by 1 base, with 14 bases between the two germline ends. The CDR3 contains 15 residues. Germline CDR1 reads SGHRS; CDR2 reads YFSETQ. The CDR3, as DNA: TGCGCCAGCAGCAAATACCTTGATGGGAACACTGAAGCTTTCTTT. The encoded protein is CASSKYLDGNTEAFF. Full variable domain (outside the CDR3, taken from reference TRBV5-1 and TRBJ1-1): KAGVTQTPRYLIKTRGQQVTLSCSPISGHRSVSWYQQTPGQGLQFLFEYFSETQRNKGNFPGRFSGRQFSNSRSEMNVSTLELGDSALYLCASSKYLDGNTEAFFGQGTRLTVV.

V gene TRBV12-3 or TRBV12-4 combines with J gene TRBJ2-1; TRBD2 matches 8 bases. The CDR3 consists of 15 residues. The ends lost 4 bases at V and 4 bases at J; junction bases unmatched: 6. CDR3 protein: CASSSPLAGYNEQFF. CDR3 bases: TGTGCCAGCAGTTCTCCCTTAGCGGGGTACAATGAGCAGTTCTTC.

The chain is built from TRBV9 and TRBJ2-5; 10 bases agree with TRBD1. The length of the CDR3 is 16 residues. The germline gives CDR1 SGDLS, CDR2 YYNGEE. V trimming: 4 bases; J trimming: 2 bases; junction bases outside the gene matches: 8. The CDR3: CASSPRTGGLQETQYF. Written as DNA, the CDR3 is TGTGCCAGCAGCCCTCGGACAGGGGGTTTACAAGAGACCCAGTACTTC. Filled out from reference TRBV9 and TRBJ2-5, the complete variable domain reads DSGVTQTPKHLITATGQRVTLRCSPRSGDLSVYWYQQSLDQGLQFLIQYYNGEERAKGNILERFSAQQFPDLHSELNLSSLELGDSALYFCASSPRTGGLQETQYFGPGTRLLVL.

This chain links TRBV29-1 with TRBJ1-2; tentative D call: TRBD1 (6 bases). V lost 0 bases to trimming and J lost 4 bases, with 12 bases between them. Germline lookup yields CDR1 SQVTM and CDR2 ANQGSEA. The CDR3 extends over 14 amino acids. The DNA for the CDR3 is TGCAGCGTTGAAGAAATACAGGGCCGCTATGGCTACACCTTC. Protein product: CSVEEIQGRYGYTF.

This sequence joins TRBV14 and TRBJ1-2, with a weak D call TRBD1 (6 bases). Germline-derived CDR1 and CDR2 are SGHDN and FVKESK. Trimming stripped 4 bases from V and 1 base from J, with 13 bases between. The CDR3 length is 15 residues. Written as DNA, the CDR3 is TGTGCCAGCAGCCGTCGACAGGAACATAACTATGGCTACACCTTC. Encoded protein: CASSRRQEHNYGYTF.

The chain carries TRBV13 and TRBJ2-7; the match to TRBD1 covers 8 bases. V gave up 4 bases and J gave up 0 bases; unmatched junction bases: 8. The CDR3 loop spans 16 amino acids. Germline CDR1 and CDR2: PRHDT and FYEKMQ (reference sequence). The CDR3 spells CASSSGTGLSSYEQYF. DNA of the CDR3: TGTGCCAGCAGCTCAGGGACAGGTTTAAGCTCCTACGAGCAGTACTTC.

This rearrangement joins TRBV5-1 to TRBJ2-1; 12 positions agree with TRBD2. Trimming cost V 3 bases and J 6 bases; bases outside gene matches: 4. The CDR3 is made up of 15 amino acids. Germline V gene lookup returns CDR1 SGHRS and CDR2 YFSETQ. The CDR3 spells CASSYTSGGTNEQFF. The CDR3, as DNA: TGCGCCAGCAGCTATACTAGCGGGGGGACCAATGAGCAGTTCTTC.

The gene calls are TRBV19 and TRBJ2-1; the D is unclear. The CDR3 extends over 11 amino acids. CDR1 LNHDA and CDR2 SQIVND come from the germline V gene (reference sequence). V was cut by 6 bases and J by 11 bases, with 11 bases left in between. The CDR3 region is CASRRSAQQFF. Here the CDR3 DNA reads TGTGCCAGTAGACGGAGCGCCCAGCAGTTCTTC.